These 30 T cell receptor beta chains share one sample of origin, sequenced in a study of shared clonotypes between healthy human individuals. The protocol was immunoSEQ multiplex PCR, while the TCRdb copy is restricted to in-frame clones and leaves out a portion. The sample has just over 2,000,000 clones; roughly 94% are singletons. The source material was naive CD4+ T cells sorted from blood. Stated subset: CD45RA+ positively selected. Receptor source: a man aged 18 to 29 in good health.

This clone came up once. V usage is TRBV10-3 and J usage is TRBJ2-2; TRBD1 matches at 9 bases. The CDR3 has 16 residues. Germline CDR1 reads ENHRY; CDR2 reads SYGVKD. Trimming took 6 bases from V and 7 from J; bases not matched to a gene: 12. CDR3 in amino acids: CAIRGATGGLGGELFF. CDR3 sequence (DNA): TGTGCCATCAGGGGTGCGACAGGGGGGTTAGGCGGGGAGCTGTTTTTT.

The rearrangement joins TRBV2 to TRBJ2-7; D ambiguous. Between the trimmed V and J ends, which lost 2 bases and 1 base, there was a span of 9 bases. The CDR3 spans 14 residues. Per germline, CDR1 SNHLY and CDR2 FYNNEI. The CDR3 DNA reads as TGTGCCAGCAGTGAAAACGCCGATTCCTACGAGCAGTACTTC. Its translation: CASSENADSYEQYF.

The table lists this clone with a count of one. The chain recombines TRBV7-2 with TRBJ2-7; TRBD2 matches 14 bases. The CDR3 length is 19 residues. Germline CDR1 and CDR2: SGHTA and FQGNSA. Trimming removed 5 bases from V and 0 bases from J; junction bases left unmatched: 12. The CDR3 DNA sequence: TGTGCCAGCAGCGAGGATCCCGGGACTAGCGGGGGACTCTCCTACGAGCAGTACTTC. It yields the protein CASSEDPGTSGGLSYEQYF. The entire variable domain, with the rest obtained from reference TRBV7-2 and TRBJ2-7, is as follows: GAGVSQSPSNKVTEKGKDVELRCDPISGHTALYWYRQSLGQGLEFLIYFQGNSAPDKSGLPSDRFSAERTGGSVSTLTIQRTQQEDSAVYLCASSEDPGTSGGLSYEQYFGPGTRLTVT.

The chain is built from TRBV11-3 and TRBJ1-6; D call uncertain. The germline CDR1 and CDR2 sequences are SGHNT and YENEEA. This CDR3 is 13 amino acids long. The V end lost 5 bases, the J end lost 7 bases, and 9 bases lay between the germline ends. In nucleotides, the CDR3 is TGTGCCAGCAGCGTACATGGAAATTCACCCCTCCACTTT. It specifies CASSVHGNSPLHF. Full variable domain (remainder filled in from reference TRBV11-3 and TRBJ1-6): EAGVVQSPRYKIIEKKQPVAFWCNPISGHNTLYWYLQNLGQGPELLIRYENEEAVDDSQLPKDRFSAERLKGVDSTLKIQPAELGDSAVYLCASSVHGNSPLHFGNGTRLTVT.

The rearrangement links TRBV7-2 to TRBJ2-1; TRBD1 matches at 9 bases. CDR3 length: 15 residues. The V and J ends lost 2 bases and 3 bases, in that order; junction bases with no gene match: 2. Germline loops: CDR1 SGHTA, CDR2 FQGNSA. CDR3: CASSLTGGNYNEQFF. DNA of the CDR3: TGTGCCAGCAGCTTAACAGGGGGCAACTACAATGAGCAGTTCTTC.

The CDR3 reads CATSRDQARGPGNTIYF. The DNA for the CDR3 is TGTGCCACCAGCAGAGATCAGGCAAGGGGCCCTGGAAACACCATATATTTT. This sequence joins TRBV15 and TRBJ1-3; the D gene is possibly TRBD1 (5 bases). The germline V gene has CDR1 LNHNV and CDR2 YYDKDF (reference sequence). The CDR3 sequence is 17 residues long. V dropped 0 bases and J dropped 2 bases, with 14 bases sitting between them.

V gene TRBV6-1 combines with J gene TRBJ1-1; 9 nucleotides align to TRBD1. With 5 bases clipped from V and 11 bases from J, the junction kept 6 bases outside the gene matches. Looked up from germline, CDR1 is MNHNS and CDR2 is SASEGT. The CDR3 is 12 amino acids. Here the CDR3 reads CASSPTGGRAFF. The CDR3 nucleotides read TGTGCCAGCAGTCCCACAGGGGGCAGGGCTTTCTTT.

The chain has TRBV30 and TRBJ2-1, with TRBD1 matching over 9 bases. Germline CDR1 and CDR2: GTSNPN and SVGIG (reference sequence). The V gene end was trimmed by 0 bases and the J gene end by 2 bases; junction bases not matched to a gene: 5. The CDR3 loop spans 16 amino acids. The CDR3: CAWSVRGTGTYNEQFF. The CDR3 nucleotides read TGTGCCTGGAGTGTTAGAGGGACAGGGACCTACAATGAGCAGTTCTTC.

This chain links TRBV6-5 with TRBJ2-1, with a tentative D call TRBD2 (5 bases). Germline V gene data show CDR1 as MNHEY and CDR2 as SVGAGI. The CDR3 has 16 amino acids. Trimming took 2 bases from V and 0 from J, leaving 11 bases between them. CDR3 coding DNA: TGTGCCAGCAGTTACGGAGCGGCGAGCTCCTACAATGAGCAGTTCTTC. This gives the protein CASSYGAASSYNEQFF.

The chain carries TRBV7-3 and TRBJ2-2; D could derive from TRBD1 or TRBD2 (5 bases each). V lost 5 bases, J lost 5 bases, and 15 bases lay in between. The germline CDR1 and CDR2 sequences are SGHTA and FQGTGA. The CDR3 contains 15 residues. CDR3 loop: CASSLRDHFTGELFF. For the CDR3, the DNA is TGTGCCAGCAGCCTCCGGGACCACTTTACCGGGGAGCTGTTTTTT.

The chain combines TRBV10-3 with TRBJ1-6; D gene uncertain. Trimming stripped 3 bases from V and 7 bases from J, with 7 bases between. CDR3 length: 13 amino acids. Germline CDR1 ENHRY, CDR2 SYGVKD. CDR3 protein: CAISDSENSPLHF. In DNA, the CDR3 is TGTGCCATCAGTGACTCAGAGAATTCACCCCTCCACTTT.

The rearrangement links TRBV6-6 to TRBJ2-1, with D perhaps given as TRBD1 or TRBD2 (6 bases each). Germline lookup yields CDR1 MNHNY and CDR2 SVGAGI (reference sequence). V was cut by 2 bases and J by 7 bases, with 12 bases left in between. The CDR3 extends over 14 amino acids. This chain's CDR3 is CASSYTGAGNEQFF. The DNA for the CDR3 is TGTGCCAGCAGTTACACGGGGGCTGGTAATGAGCAGTTCTTC.

The chain uses TRBV18 and TRBJ1-6; 8 positions agree with TRBD1. Looked up from germline, CDR1 is KGHSH and CDR2 is LQKENI. CDR3 length equals 14 residues. V lost 4 bases to trimming and J lost 9 bases; unmatched junction nucleotides: 5. CDR3 sequence reads: CASSRGQGGSPLHF. In nucleotides, the CDR3 is TGTGCCAGCTCACGAGGACAGGGTGGTTCACCCCTCCACTTT.

The gene calls are TRBV28 and TRBJ1-6; D unresolved. The V end was cut by 0 bases, the J end by 5 bases, with 11 bases between. Germline V gene lookup returns CDR1 MDHEN and CDR2 SYDVKM. The length of the CDR3 is 16 residues. This CDR3 is CASSLWPSQNNSPLHF. CDR3 DNA: TGTGCCAGCAGTTTATGGCCCAGTCAGAATAATTCACCCCTCCACTTT.

In its sample, this clone was seen once. Other DNA sequences of this sample code for an identical CDR3. The genes are TRBV28 and TRBJ1-5, with D uncertain. The V end was cut by 2 bases, the J end by 0 bases, with 11 bases between. The CDR3 is 16 residues long. Germline V gene sequence: CDR1 MDHEN, CDR2 SYDVKM. The CDR3 loop reads CASSLGGAYSNQPQHF. DNA for the CDR3: TGTGCCAGCAGTTTAGGAGGCGCTTATAGCAATCAGCCCCAGCATTTT.

The J gene is TRBJ2-1, the V gene TRBV2; D is unclear. V shed 7 bases and J shed 9 bases, with 16 bases lying between them. Germline CDR1 is SNHLY and CDR2 is FYNNEI. CDR3 size: 13 residues. The CDR3 sequence is CASILTLGAEQFF. The CDR3, as DNA: TGTGCCAGCATCCTAACGTTGGGCGCTGAGCAGTTCTTC.

This sequence joins TRBV11-1 and TRBJ2-2; a possible D gene is TRBD1 (6 bases). The CDR3 runs 17 residues. Trimming removed 7 bases at V and 4 bases at J, with 22 bases between. Germline V CDR1 and CDR2: SGHAT, FQDESV (reference sequence). For the CDR3, the DNA is TGTGCCAGCACCCCACCCTTAGGACAGCTCACCACCGGGGAGCTGTTTTTT. The encoded protein is CASTPPLGQLTTGELFF.

This clone was seen once. The chain employs TRBV7-2 and TRBJ2-1; possible D gene TRBD2, 5 bases. Germline V gene lookup returns CDR1 SGHTA and CDR2 FQGNSA. Trimming took off 0 bases at V and 2 bases at J, with 8 bases between the two ends. This CDR3 has 15 residues. The DNA of the CDR3 is TGTGCCAGCAGCTTAGCGGGAGATCCCTACAATGAGCAGTTCTTC. Translated: CASSLAGDPYNEQFF.

The chain combines TRBV6-5 with TRBJ1-5; possible D gene TRBD1, 5 bases. V lost 6 bases, J lost 4 bases, and 13 bases lay in between. The CDR3 is made up of 14 amino acids. Germline CDR1 is MNHEY and CDR2 is SVGAGI. CDR3 amino acids: CASSKGQMNQPQHF. CDR3 DNA sequence: TGTGCCAGCAGCAAGGGGCAGATGAATCAGCCCCAGCATTTT.

V is TRBV5-1 and J is TRBJ2-7; weak D call: TRBD2 (7 bases). The CDR3 contains 15 residues. Per germline, CDR1 SGHRS and CDR2 YFSETQ. V lost 6 bases and J lost 0, with 16 bases in between. The CDR3 spells CASTYGGQGSYEQYF. The CDR3 nucleotides read TGCGCCAGCACCTACGGGGGGCAGGGCTCCTACGAGCAGTACTTC.

The chain employs TRBV29-1 and TRBJ2-3; D is ambiguous. The CDR3 is made up of 10 amino acids. The germline V and J ends were trimmed by 6 bases and 6 bases, with 7 bases remaining between them. CDR1 and CDR2 (germline): SQVTM, ANQGSEA. In DNA form, the CDR3 reads TGCAGCGTCCGGGTGGATACGCAGTATTTT. It is translated as CSVRVDTQYF.

This CDR3 is CASSSGGVKREKLFF. In DNA, the CDR3 is TGTGCCAGCAGCTCAGGGGGCGTGAAGCGTGAAAAACTGTTTTTT. The chain joins TRBV11-2 to TRBJ1-4, with 8 bases identical to TRBD1. Germline trimming cut 4 bases from V and 7 bases from J; bases unmatched to any gene: 8. Germline assignment: CDR1 SGHAT and CDR2 FQNNGV. The CDR3 is 15 residues long.

This chain uses TRBV11-2 with TRBJ2-1; D may be TRBD2 (6 bases). V was clipped by 3 bases and J by 15 bases, with 12 bases between them. The CDR3 is 11 residues long. Germline CDR1 reads SGHAT; CDR2 reads FQNNGV. The CDR3 spells CASSLDYIPFF. DNA of the CDR3: TGTGCCAGCAGCTTGGACTACATTCCGTTCTTC.

The CDR3 sequence is CAWTGHNYEDLHF. The DNA of the CDR3 is TGTGCCTGGACGGGACACAACTATGAGGACCTCCACTTT. The chain employs TRBV30 and TRBJ1-6; possibly TRBD1 for D (6 bases). This CDR3 comprises 13 residues. Trimming took off 4 bases at V and 15 bases at J, with 19 bases between the two ends. Per the germline V gene, CDR1 is GTSNPN and CDR2 is SVGIG (reference sequence).

V gene TRBV28 combines with J gene TRBJ1-5; D remains unclear. The CDR3 length is 15 residues. CDR1 is MDHEN and CDR2 is SYDVKM in the germline V gene. Trimming took 6 bases from V and 7 from J, leaving 19 bases between them. CDR3: CASRVSGGEKQPQHF. Written as DNA, the CDR3 is TGTGCCAGCAGGGTTTCTGGCGGGGAGAAACAGCCCCAGCATTTT.

CDR3 sequence: CAWNKGSGNTIYF. For the CDR3, the DNA is TGTGCCTGGAATAAGGGCTCTGGAAACACCATATATTTT. The chain is built from TRBV30 and TRBJ1-3; no clear D. Germline CDR1 is GTSNPN and CDR2 is SVGIG (reference sequence). V gave up 4 bases and J gave up 0 bases, with 7 bases separating them. CDR3 length: 13 residues.

Points on this clone: A much larger clone differs from this one at a single base, so this may be a read error. Other nucleotide sequences in the sample specify the same CDR3. The chain combines TRBV30 with TRBJ1-1, with TRBD1 matching over 10 bases. CDR3 length: 15 amino acids. Per the germline V gene, CDR1 is GTSNPN and CDR2 is SVGIG (reference sequence). CDR3 loop: CAWQGQGVLNTEAFF. The CDR3 nucleotides read TGTGCCTGGCAAGGACAGGGGGTTTTGAACACTGAGGCTTTCTTT.

V usage is TRBV27 and J usage is TRBJ1-1; no clear D. Trimming pared 5 bases from V and 5 bases from J, leaving 18 bases between. In germline, CDR1 is MNHEY, CDR2 SMNVEV (reference sequence). The CDR3 consists of 15 residues. DNA for the CDR3: TGTGCCAGCAGTCGAGGACTAGAAGTGGGGACTGAAGCTTTCTTT. Translated, it gives CASSRGLEVGTEAFF.

J is TRBJ1-1 and V is TRBV6-1; D is unresolved. Trimming removed 7 bases at V and 2 bases at J, with 11 bases between. The CDR3 is made up of 13 amino acids. Germline lookup yields CDR1 MNHNS and CDR2 SASEGT. The CDR3 loop reads CASTDWINTEAFF. The CDR3 DNA reads as TGTGCCAGCACCGATTGGATCAACACTGAAGCTTTCTTT.

The chain couples TRBV11-3 to TRBJ2-7; 9 positions match TRBD2. With V trimmed by 5 bases and J by 5 bases, 7 bases remained unmatched. Germline V gives CDR1 SGHNT, CDR2 YENEEA. The CDR3 runs to 14 residues. CDR3: CASSQSGGNNEQYF. The CDR3 coding sequence is TGTGCCAGCAGCCAAAGCGGGGGGAATAACGAGCAGTACTTC.